This T cell receptor beta chain was identified during a study of graft-versus-host responses after intestinal transplantation. Looking at the study overall: The recipients all started with anti-thymocyte globulin induction and then took tacrolimus and steroids for about 3 years.

Comment on this clone: As yet, its antigen is unknown.

The V gene lost 0 bases and the J gene lost 4 bases, with 10 bases spanning the gap. There are 14 residues in the CDR3. CDR1 SGHAT and CDR2 FQNNGV come from the germline V gene. The protocol was immunoSEQ multiplex PCR, while the TCRdb copy is restricted to in-frame clones and leaves out a portion. The table lists fewer than 150,000 clones, more than 80% of them singletons, with about 0.16% in the top ten. The sample in question was unstimulated CD4+ T cells sorted from spleen or lymph node cells, obtained before intestinal transplant. This chain uses TRBV11-2 with TRBJ2-7; the D gene is possibly TRBD2 (6 bases). The receptor comes from a human donor who received an intestinal transplant. The CDR3, as DNA: TGTGCCAGCAGCTTAGATCTTGGAGGGTACGAGCAGTACTTC. The encoded protein is CASSLDLGGYEQYF.